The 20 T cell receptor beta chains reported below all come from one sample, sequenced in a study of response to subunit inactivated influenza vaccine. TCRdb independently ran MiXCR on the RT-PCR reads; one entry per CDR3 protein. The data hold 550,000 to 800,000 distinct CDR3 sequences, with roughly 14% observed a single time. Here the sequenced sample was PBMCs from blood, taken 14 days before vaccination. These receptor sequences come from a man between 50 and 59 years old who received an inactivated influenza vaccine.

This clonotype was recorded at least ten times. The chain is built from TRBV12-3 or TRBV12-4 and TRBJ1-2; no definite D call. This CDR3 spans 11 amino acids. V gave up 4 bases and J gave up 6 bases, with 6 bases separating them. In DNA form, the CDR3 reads TGTGCCAGCAGTTGGGGAGATGGCTACACCTTC. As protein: CASSWGDGYTF.

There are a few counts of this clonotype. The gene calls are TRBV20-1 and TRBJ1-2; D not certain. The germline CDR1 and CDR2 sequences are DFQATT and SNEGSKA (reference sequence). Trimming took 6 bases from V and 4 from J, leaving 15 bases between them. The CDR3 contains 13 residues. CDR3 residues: CSANADTGYGYTF. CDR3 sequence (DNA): TGCAGTGCAAACGCCGACACTGGCTATGGCTACACCTTC.

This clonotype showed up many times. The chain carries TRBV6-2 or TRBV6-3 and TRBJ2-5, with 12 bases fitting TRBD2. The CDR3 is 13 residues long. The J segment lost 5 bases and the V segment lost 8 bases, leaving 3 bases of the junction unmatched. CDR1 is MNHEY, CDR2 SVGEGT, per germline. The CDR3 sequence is CASRLAGVETQYF. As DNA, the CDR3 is TGTGCCAGCCGACTAGCGGGAGTGGAGACCCAGTACTTC.

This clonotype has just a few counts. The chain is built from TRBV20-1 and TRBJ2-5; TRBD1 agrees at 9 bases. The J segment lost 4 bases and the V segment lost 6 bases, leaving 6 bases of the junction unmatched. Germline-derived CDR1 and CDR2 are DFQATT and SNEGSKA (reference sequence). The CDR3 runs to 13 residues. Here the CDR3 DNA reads TGCAGTGCAACCTACAGGGGGCGAGAGACCCAGTACTTC. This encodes CSATYRGRETQYF.

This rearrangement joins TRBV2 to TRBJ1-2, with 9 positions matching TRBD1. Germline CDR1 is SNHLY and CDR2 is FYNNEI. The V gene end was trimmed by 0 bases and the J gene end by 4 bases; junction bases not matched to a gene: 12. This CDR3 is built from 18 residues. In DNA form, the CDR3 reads TGTGCCAGCAGTGAAGCGGTTTTACAGGGGGCCGCCCCCTATGGCTACACCTTC. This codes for CASSEAVLQGAAPYGYTF. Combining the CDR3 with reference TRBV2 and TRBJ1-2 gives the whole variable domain EPEVTQTPSHQVTQMGQEVILRCVPISNHLYFYWYRQILGQKVEFLVSFYNNEISEKSEIFDDQFSVERPDGSNFTLKIRSTKLEDSAMYFCASSEAVLQGAAPYGYTFGSGTRLTVV.

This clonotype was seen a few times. In DNA, the CDR3 is TGTGCCAGCTCAAAGAACATCCGGGACTCCCCTTTCCTAAATACAATCTACAATGAGCAGTTCTTC. Translating gives CASSKNIRDSPFLNTIYNEQFF. The chain employs TRBV18 and TRBJ2-1; a weak D match, TRBD2 (6 bases). The CDR3 contains 22 residues. Germline CDR1 and CDR2: KGHSH and LQKENI. Trimming took 5 bases from V and 3 from J, leaving 35 bases between them.

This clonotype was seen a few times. DNA for the CDR3: TGTGCCAGTACCGGTTGGGGGCGAGGCAATGAGCAGTTCTTC. Translating it yields CASTGWGRGNEQFF. The V and J genes are TRBV19 and TRBJ2-1; possibly TRBD1 for D (6 bases). With 7 bases removed from V and 6 bases from J, the gap between germline ends came to 16 bases. CDR3 length: 14 amino acids. Per the germline V gene, CDR1 is LNHDA and CDR2 is SQIVND (reference sequence). The entire variable domain, with the rest obtained from reference TRBV19 and TRBJ2-1, is as follows: DGGITQSPKYLFRKEGQNVTLSCEQNLNHDAMYWYRQDPGQGLRLIYYSQIVNDFQKGDIAEGYSVSREKKESFPLTVTSAQKNPTAFYLCASTGWGRGNEQFFGPGTRLTVL.

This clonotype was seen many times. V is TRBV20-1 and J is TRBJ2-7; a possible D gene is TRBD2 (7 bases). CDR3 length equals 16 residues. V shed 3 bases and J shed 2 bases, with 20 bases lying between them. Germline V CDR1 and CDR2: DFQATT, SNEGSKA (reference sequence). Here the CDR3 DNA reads TGCAGTGCTAGGGACCCCAGAGCGGGACACCCCTACGAGCAGTACTTC. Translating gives CSARDPRAGHPYEQYF.

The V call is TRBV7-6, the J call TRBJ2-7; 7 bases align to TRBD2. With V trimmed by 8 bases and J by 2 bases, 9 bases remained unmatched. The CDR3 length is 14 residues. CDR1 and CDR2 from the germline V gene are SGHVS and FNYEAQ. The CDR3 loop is CASQQRDGTYEQYF. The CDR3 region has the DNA TGTGCCAGCCAACAGCGGGACGGGACCTACGAGCAGTACTTC. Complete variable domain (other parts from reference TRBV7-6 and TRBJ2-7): GAGVSQSPRYKVTKRGQDVALRCDPISGHVSLYWYRQALGQGPEFLTYFNYEAQQDKSGLPNDRFSAERPEGSISTLTIQRTEQRDSAMYRCASQQRDGTYEQYFGPGTRLTVT.

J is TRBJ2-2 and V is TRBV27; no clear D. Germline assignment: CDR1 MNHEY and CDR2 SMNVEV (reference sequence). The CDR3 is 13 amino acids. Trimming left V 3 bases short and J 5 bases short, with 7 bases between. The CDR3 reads CASSLIRTGELFF. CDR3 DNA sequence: TGTGCCAGCAGTTTGATAAGGACCGGGGAGCTGTTTTTT.

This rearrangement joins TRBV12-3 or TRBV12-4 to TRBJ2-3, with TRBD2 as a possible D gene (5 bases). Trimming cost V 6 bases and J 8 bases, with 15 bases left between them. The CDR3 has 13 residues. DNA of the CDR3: TGTGCCAGCAGCTCAAGGACTCCCCCTACGCAGTATTTT. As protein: CASSSRTPPTQYF.

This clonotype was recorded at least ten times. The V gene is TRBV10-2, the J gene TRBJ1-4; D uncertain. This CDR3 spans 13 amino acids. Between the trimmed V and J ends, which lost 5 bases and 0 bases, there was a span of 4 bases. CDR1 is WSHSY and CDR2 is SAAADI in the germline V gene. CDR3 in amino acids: CASSYATNEKLFF. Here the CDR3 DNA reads TGCGCCAGCAGTTATGCAACTAATGAAAAACTGTTTTTT.

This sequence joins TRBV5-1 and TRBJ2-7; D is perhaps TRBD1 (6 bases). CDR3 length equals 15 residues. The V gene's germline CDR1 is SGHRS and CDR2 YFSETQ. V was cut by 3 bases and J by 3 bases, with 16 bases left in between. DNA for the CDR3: TGCGCCAGCAGCTCTGAACAGGGTCGCAACTACGAGCAGTACTTC. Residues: CASSSEQGRNYEQYF.

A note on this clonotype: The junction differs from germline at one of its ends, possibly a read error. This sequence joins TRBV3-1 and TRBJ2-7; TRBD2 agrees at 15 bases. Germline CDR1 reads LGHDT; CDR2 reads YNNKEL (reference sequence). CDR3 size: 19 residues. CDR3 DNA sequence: TGTGCCATCAGCTCTCAACCGGGACTAGCGGGGGGCACACCCTACGAGCAGTACTTC. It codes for CAISSQPGLAGGTPYEQYF.

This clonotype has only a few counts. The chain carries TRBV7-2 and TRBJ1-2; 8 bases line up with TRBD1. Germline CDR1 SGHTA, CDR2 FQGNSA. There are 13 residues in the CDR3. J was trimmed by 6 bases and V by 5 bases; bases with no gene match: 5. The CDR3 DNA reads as TGTGCCAGCAGCCCAGGGGGCGCGGATGGCTACACCTTC. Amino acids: CASSPGGADGYTF. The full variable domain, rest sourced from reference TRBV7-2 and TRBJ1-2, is GAGVSQSPSNKVTEKGKDVELRCDPISGHTALYWYRQSLGQGLEFLIYFQGNSAPDKSGLPSDRFSAERTGGSVSTLTIQRTQQEDSAVYLCASSPGGADGYTFGSGTRLTVV.

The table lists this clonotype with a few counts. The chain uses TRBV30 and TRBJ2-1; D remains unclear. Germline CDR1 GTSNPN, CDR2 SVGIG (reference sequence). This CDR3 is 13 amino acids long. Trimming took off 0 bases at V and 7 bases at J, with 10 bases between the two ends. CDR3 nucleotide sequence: TGTGCCTGGAGTGTAAGGCGTTGGAATGAGCAGTTCTTC. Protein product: CAWSVRRWNEQFF. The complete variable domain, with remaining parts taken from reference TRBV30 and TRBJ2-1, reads SQTIHQWPATLVQPVGSPLSLECTVEGTSNPNLYWYRQAAGRGLQLLFYSVGIGQISSEVPQNLSASRPQDRQFILSSKKLLLSDSGFYLCAWSVRRWNEQFFGPGTRLTVL.

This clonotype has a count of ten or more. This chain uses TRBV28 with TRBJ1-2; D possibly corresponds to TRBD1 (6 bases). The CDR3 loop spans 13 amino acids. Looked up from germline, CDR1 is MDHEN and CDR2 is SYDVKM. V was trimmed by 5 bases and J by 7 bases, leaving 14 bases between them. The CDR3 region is CASSLPGAAGYTF. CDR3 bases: TGTGCCAGCAGTCTCCCAGGGGCGGCTGGCTACACCTTC.

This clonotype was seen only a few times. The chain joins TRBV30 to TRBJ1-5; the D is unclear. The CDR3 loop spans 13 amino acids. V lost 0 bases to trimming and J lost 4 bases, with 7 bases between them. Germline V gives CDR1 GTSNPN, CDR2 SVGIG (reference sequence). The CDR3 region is CAWSVAMNQPQHF. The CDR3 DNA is TGTGCCTGGAGTGTAGCGATGAATCAGCCCCAGCATTTT. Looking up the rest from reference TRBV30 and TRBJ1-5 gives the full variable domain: SQTIHQWPATLVQPVGSPLSLECTVEGTSNPNLYWYRQAAGRGLQLLFYSVGIGQISSEVPQNLSASRPQDRQFILSSKKLLLSDSGFYLCAWSVAMNQPQHFGDGTRLSIL.

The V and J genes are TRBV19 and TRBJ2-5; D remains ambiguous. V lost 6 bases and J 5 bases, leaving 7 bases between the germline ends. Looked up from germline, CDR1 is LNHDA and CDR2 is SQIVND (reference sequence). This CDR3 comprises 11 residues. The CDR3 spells CASRNLETQYF. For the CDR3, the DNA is TGTGCCAGTAGGAACCTTGAGACCCAGTACTTC.

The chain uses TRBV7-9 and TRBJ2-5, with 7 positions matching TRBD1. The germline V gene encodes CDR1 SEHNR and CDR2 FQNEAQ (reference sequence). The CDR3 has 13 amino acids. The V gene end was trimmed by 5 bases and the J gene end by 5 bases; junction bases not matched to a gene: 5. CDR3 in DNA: TGTGCCAGCAGCACCAGGGGGTTTGAGACCCAGTACTTC. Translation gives CASSTRGFETQYF.